These 17 T cell receptor beta chains share one sample of origin, sequenced in a study of blood T cell repertoires in COVID-19. Data came from immunoSEQ multiplex PCR; TCRdb stores just in-frame clones and leaves some out. This table has 84,000 or so clones, about 85% appearing once. Sequencing used peripheral blood. These receptors were obtained from a woman in her 70s with active or convalescent COVID-19.

This clone was picked up a small number of times. The V and J genes are TRBV28 and TRBJ1-1; 8 bases fit TRBD1. The CDR3 contains 15 residues. Unmatched junction bases numbered 7, after V lost 5 bases and J lost 2 bases. Germline CDR1 and CDR2: MDHEN and SYDVKM. The CDR3, as DNA: TGTGCCAGCAGTCCCGGGGGACAGGTAAACACTGAAGCTTTCTTT. Its protein product is CASSPGGQVNTEAFF.

A single count supports this clone. The chain has TRBV7-2 and TRBJ1-1; 7 nucleotides align to TRBD1. Germline V CDR1 and CDR2: SGHTA, FQGNSA. V was pared by 7 bases and J by 4 bases, with 18 bases of the junction left unmatched. The CDR3 has 17 residues. The CDR3 here is CASTIGGAQGGFTEAFF. DNA for the CDR3: TGTGCCAGCACAATCGGGGGGGCTCAAGGGGGCTTCACTGAAGCTTTCTTT.

The rearrangement joins TRBV5-4 to TRBJ2-7, with 11 bases fitting TRBD1. The CDR3 has 15 residues. V shed 3 bases, J shed 3 bases, and the junction held 5 bases outside the gene matches. Germline V gene data show CDR1 as SGHNT and CDR2 as YYREEE (reference sequence). Written as DNA, the CDR3 is TGTGCCAGCAGCTCGGGTGGGACAGGGGGCTACGAGCAGTACTTC. Its protein is CASSSGGTGGYEQYF.

The rearrangement links TRBV6-1 to TRBJ1-5, with TRBD1 identical over 8 bases. Germline V gene sequence: CDR1 MNHNS, CDR2 SASEGT. J was trimmed by 7 bases and V by 3 bases; bases with no gene match: 5. The CDR3 totals 14 residues. DNA of the CDR3: TGTGCCAGCAGTGACGACAGGGGTGGGCAGCCCCAGCATTTT. It specifies CASSDDRGGQPQHF.

This chain uses TRBV27 with TRBJ2-3, with 7 bases aligning to TRBD2. Losses at the gene ends were 7 bases for V and 2 bases for J; bases not matched to a gene: 12. CDR3 length: 16 residues. CDR1 and CDR2 from the germline V gene are MNHEY and SMNVEV (reference sequence). The DNA of the CDR3 is TGTGCCAGCAAAACCAGACTAGCTTCCCCCACAGATACGCAGTATTTT. It specifies CASKTRLASPTDTQYF.

This clone was observed once. V and J are TRBV19 and TRBJ2-1; the match to TRBD2 covers 10 bases. The germline V gene has CDR1 LNHDA and CDR2 SQIVND (reference sequence). CDR3 length: 17 amino acids. V lost 0 bases to trimming and J lost 7 bases; unmatched junction nucleotides: 9. Written as DNA, the CDR3 is TGTGCCAGTAGTATAGAGTTTACGAGCGGGGGGGCAAATGAGCAGTTCTTC. It translates to CASSIEFTSGGANEQFF.

This sequence joins TRBV7-8 and TRBJ2-7; D remains ambiguous. This CDR3 region has 13 residues. Germline V CDR1 and CDR2: SGHVS, FQNEAQ. Trimming shortened V by 5 bases and J by 4 bases, and 12 bases separated the two germline ends. The CDR3 bases are TGTGCCAGCAGCCGAGGTGAGATGTACGAGCAGTACTTC. Translating it yields CASSRGEMYEQYF.

This clone is a singleton in its sample. The chain carries TRBV7-9 and TRBJ2-7, with TRBD1 matching 7 bases. Trimming took 3 bases from V and 4 from J; bases not matched to a gene: 9. Looked up from germline, CDR1 is SEHNR and CDR2 is FQNEAQ (reference sequence). The CDR3 has 15 residues. CDR3 region: CASSFEGARLYEQYF. In DNA, the CDR3 is TGTGCCAGCAGCTTCGAGGGGGCGCGTCTGTACGAGCAGTACTTC. Full variable domain (rest looked up from reference TRBV7-9 and TRBJ2-7): DTGVSQNPRHKITKRGQNVTFRCDPISEHNRLYWYRQTLGQGPEFLTYFQNEAQLEKSRLLSDRFSAERPKGSFSTLEIQRTEQGDSAMYLCASSFEGARLYEQYFGPGTRLTVT.

The rearrangement links TRBV29-1 to TRBJ1-6; D not certain. This CDR3 has 10 amino acids. Germline CDR1 is SQVTM and CDR2 is ANQGSEA. CDR3 DNA sequence: TGCACCGTACATGATTCACCCCTCCACTTT. Residues: CTVHDSPLHF. Complete variable domain (other parts from reference TRBV29-1 and TRBJ1-6): SAVISQKPSRDICQRGTSLTIQCQVDSQVTMMFWYRQQPGQSLTLIATANQGSEATYESGFVIDKFPISRPNLTFSTLTVSNMSPEDSSIYLCTVHDSPLHFGNGTRLTVT.

The V call is TRBV7-2, the J call TRBJ2-3; TRBD2 matches 14 bases. The CDR3 consists of 16 residues. Germline values: CDR1 SGHTA, CDR2 FQGNSA. Trimming cost V 5 bases and J 2 bases; bases outside gene matches: 3. CDR3 region: CASSPGLAGVTDTQYF. The CDR3 bases are TGTGCCAGCAGCCCGGGACTAGCGGGAGTCACAGATACGCAGTATTTT. The full variable domain, completed using reference TRBV7-2 and TRBJ2-3, is GAGVSQSPSNKVTEKGKDVELRCDPISGHTALYWYRQSLGQGLEFLIYFQGNSAPDKSGLPSDRFSAERTGGSVSTLTIQRTQQEDSAVYLCASSPGLAGVTDTQYFGPGTRLTVL.

The chain recombines TRBV2 with TRBJ2-7, with 8 bases fitting TRBD1. There are 14 residues in the CDR3. In germline, CDR1 is SNHLY, CDR2 FYNNEI. J lost 2 bases, V lost 6 bases, and 6 bases had no gene match. The CDR3 protein is CASRQGGQAYEQYF. CDR3 nucleotide sequence: TGTGCCAGCAGACAGGGGGGACAGGCCTACGAGCAGTACTTC.

CDR3 amino acids: CASSPGTGLDGEAFF. The CDR3, as DNA: TGTGCCAGCTCACCTGGGACAGGGCTGGATGGGGAAGCTTTCTTT. This chain links TRBV18 with TRBJ1-1; TRBD1 agrees at 9 bases. The CDR3 runs to 15 residues. Germline lookup yields CDR1 KGHSH and CDR2 LQKENI. The ends lost 3 bases at V and 8 bases at J; junction bases unmatched: 10.

V usage is TRBV6-6 and J usage is TRBJ2-1; 12 bases match TRBD2. The J segment lost 9 bases and the V segment lost 10 bases, leaving 13 bases of the junction unmatched. Germline-derived CDR1 and CDR2 are MNHNY and SVGAGI (reference sequence). CDR3 length: 15 residues. CDR3 in amino acids: CATGDASGGAGEQFF. CDR3 sequence (DNA): TGTGCCACCGGAGACGCTAGCGGGGGGGCCGGTGAGCAGTTCTTC.

V is TRBV7-9 and J is TRBJ1-2, with D unresolved. Per the germline V gene, CDR1 is SEHNR and CDR2 is FQNEAQ (reference sequence). The V and J ends lost 1 base and 7 bases respectively, with 13 bases between them. CDR3 length equals 14 residues. The CDR3 sequence is CASSLVYTGFGYTF. The DNA of the CDR3 is TGTGCCAGCAGCTTAGTTTACACGGGGTTTGGCTACACCTTC.

The chain is built from TRBV5-1 and TRBJ2-2; 8 bases agree with TRBD1. V lost 4 bases to trimming and J lost 3 bases; unmatched junction nucleotides: 8. The germline V gene encodes CDR1 SGHRS and CDR2 YFSETQ. This CDR3 region has 16 residues. CDR3 amino acids: CASSPWQGADTGELFF. CDR3 DNA sequence: TGCGCCAGCAGCCCGTGGCAGGGGGCGGACACCGGGGAGCTGTTTTTT.

The rearrangement joins TRBV5-1 to TRBJ1-4, with 10 bases identical to TRBD1. The CDR3 sequence is 14 residues long. The ends lost 7 bases at V and 6 bases at J; junction bases unmatched: 6. Germline assignment: CDR1 SGHRS and CDR2 YFSETQ. CDR3: CASHRTGGDEKLFF. In DNA form, the CDR3 reads TGCGCCAGCCATAGGACAGGGGGTGATGAAAAACTGTTTTTT.

V and J are TRBV28 and TRBJ1-2, with D possibly being TRBD1 (5 bases). The CDR3 sequence is 12 residues long. The V end lost 5 bases, the J end lost 1 base, and 5 bases lay between the germline ends. The germline V gene has CDR1 MDHEN and CDR2 SYDVKM. For the CDR3, the DNA is TGTGCCAGCAGTAGGGGTAACTATGGCTACACCTTC. The encoded protein is CASSRGNYGYTF.